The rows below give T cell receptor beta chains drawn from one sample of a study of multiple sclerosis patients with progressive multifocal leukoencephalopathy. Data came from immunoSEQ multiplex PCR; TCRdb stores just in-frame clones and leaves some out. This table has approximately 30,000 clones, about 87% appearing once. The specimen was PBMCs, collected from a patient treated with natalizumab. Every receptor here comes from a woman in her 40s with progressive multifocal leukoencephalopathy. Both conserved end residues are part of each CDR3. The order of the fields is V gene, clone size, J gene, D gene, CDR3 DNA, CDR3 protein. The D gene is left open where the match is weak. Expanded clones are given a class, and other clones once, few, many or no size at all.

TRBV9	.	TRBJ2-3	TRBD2	TGTGCCAGCAGCGTAGGGACTAGCGGATGGGATACGCAGTATTTT	CASSVGTSGWDTQYF
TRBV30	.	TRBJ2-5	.	TGTGCCTGGCGGAGGGGCCGGGCCCTAGAGACCCAGTACTTC	CAWRRGRALETQYF
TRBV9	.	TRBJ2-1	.	TGTGCCAGCAGCGCCCTCGGGGGCGGGCCCCAACAGTTCTTC	CASSALGGGPQQFF
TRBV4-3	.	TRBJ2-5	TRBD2	TGCGCCAGCAGCAACCGACTAGCGGGAGGGCCGTTAAACCAAGAGACCCAGTACTTC	CASSNRLAGGPLNQETQYF
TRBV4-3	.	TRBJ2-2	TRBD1	TGCGCCAGCAGCCAAGAACTCCACAGGGGGCAGTCCACCGGGGAGCTGTTTTTT	CASSQELHRGQSTGELFF
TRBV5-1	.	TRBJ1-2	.	TGCGCCAGCAAACCCGACGGGATGGTAGCTAACTATGGCTACACCTTC	CASKPDGMVANYGYTF
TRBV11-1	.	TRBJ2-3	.	TGTGCCAGCAGCCCAGGGGACCTAGGAAAACCCTACACAGATACGCAGTATTTT	CASSPGDLGKPYTDTQYF
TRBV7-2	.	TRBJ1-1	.	TGTGCCAGCAGCTTGTATGAGCAGGGGCCTTACACTGAAGCTTTCTTT	CASSLYEQGPYTEAFF
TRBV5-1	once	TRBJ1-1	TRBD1	TGCGCCAGCAGCTCGGGACAGGGCGTCCCTCTGGCTTTCTTT	CASSSGQGVPLAFF
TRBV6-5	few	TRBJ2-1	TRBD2	TGTGCCAGCAGTTACGGGCGGGGGGGCCGCATGAATGAGCAGTTCTTC	CASSYGRGGRMNEQFF
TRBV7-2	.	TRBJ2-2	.	TGTGCCAGCAGCCAGGACTCTCCCACCGGGGAGCTGTTTTTT	CASSQDSPTGELFF
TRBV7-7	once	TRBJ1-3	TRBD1	TGTGCTAGCAGTACCGGGAGGGGGCCCGGAAACACCATATATTTT	CASSTGRGPGNTIYF
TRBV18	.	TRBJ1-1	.	TGTGCCAGCTCACCAAGACAAGACACTGAAGCTTTCTTT	CASSPRQDTEAFF
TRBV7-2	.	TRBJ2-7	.	TGTGCCAGCAGATCGGAGGTGGGGGCTGCCGAGCAGTACTTC	CASRSEVGAAEQYF
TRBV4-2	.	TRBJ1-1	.	TGTGCCAGCAGCCAAGACCAAACGCTCGAGAACACTGAAGCTTTCTTT	CASSQDQTLENTEAFF
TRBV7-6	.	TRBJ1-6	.	TGTGCCAGCAGCCCCTACCCCGGTGGGCAGTTCAACTCCTATAATTCACCCCTCCACTTT	CASSPYPGGQFNSYNSPLHF
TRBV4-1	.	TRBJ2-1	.	TGCGCCAGCAGCTTGTGGGGAGGAACCTACAATGAGCAGTTCTTC	CASSLWGGTYNEQFF
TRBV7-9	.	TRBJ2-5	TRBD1	TGTGCCAGCAGGTACAGACAGGGCATAAAGTACTTC	CASRYRQGIKYF
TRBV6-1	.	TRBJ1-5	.	TGTGCCAGCAGTGAACGGGGGCTTGCGGATCAGCCCCAGCATTTT	CASSERGLADQPQHF
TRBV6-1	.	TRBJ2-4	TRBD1	TGTGCCAGCAGTGCCCCGGTGTACAGGGGGTCCTTAGCCAAAAACATTCAGTACTTC	CASSAPVYRGSLAKNIQYF
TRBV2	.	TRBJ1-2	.	TGTGCCAGCAGTAGACAGACAACTAACTATGGCTACACCTTC	CASSRQTTNYGYTF
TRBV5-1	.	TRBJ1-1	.	TGCGCCAGCAGCCCCCTTCCAAGGGGGGCGAACACTGAAGCTTTCTTT	CASSPLPRGANTEAFF
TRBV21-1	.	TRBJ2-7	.	TGTGCCAAGTTCGCCAGACCCTACGAGCAGTACTTC	CAKFARPYEQYF
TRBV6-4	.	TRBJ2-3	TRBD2	TGTGCCAGCAGTGTAGCGGGAGGATCAGATACGCAGTATTTT	CASSVAGGSDTQYF
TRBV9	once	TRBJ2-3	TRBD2	TGTGCCAGCAGCCTAGCGGGACTATCAGATACGCAGTATTTT	CASSLAGLSDTQYF
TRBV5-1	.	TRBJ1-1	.	TGCGCCAGCAGCTTGGGGGCAATGTGGAACACTGAAGCTTTCTTT	CASSLGAMWNTEAFF
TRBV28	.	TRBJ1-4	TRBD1	TGTGCCAGCACCAGGGGGGACGTTAATGAAAAACTGTTTTTT	CASTRGDVNEKLFF
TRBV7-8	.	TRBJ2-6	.	TGTGCCAGCAGCTTAGAAAGTTTGACGTCCGGGGCCAACGTCCTGACTTTC	CASSLESLTSGANVLTF
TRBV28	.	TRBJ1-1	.	TGTGCCAGCAGTTGGGACCTAGGAGGGACTGAAGCTTTCTTT	CASSWDLGGTEAFF
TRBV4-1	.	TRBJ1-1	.	TGCGCCAGCAGCCTTGGAATGAACACTGAAGCTTTCTTT	CASSLGMNTEAFF
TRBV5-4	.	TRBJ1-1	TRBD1	TGTGCCAGCAGCTTGGACCTGGGACAGGGGGCCGGTAGAGTCACTGAAGCTTTCTTT	CASSLDLGQGAGRVTEAFF
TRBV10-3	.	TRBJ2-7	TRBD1	TGTGCCATCAGTGAGTACACAGGGGACTACGAGCAGTACTTC	CAISEYTGDYEQYF
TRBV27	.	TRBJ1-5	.	TGTGCCAGCAGTACCCAATCGGCCGGGGTTCAGCCCCAGCATTTT	CASSTQSAGVQPQHF
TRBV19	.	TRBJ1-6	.	TGTGCCAGTAGTCTGGGACACCGAAATTCACCCCTCCACTTT	CASSLGHRNSPLHF
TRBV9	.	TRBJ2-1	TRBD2	TGTGCCAGCAGCGTAGGGGTAGCGGGAGGCCGAAATGAGCAGTTCTTC	CASSVGVAGGRNEQFF
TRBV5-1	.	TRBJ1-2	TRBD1	TGCGCCAGCAGCGAACAGGGGCCTCCCTATGGCTACACCTTC	CASSEQGPPYGYTF
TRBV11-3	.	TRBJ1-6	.	TGTGCCAGCAGCTTGAGACTAGCCGGGGATTCACCCCTCCACTTT	CASSLRLAGDSPLHF